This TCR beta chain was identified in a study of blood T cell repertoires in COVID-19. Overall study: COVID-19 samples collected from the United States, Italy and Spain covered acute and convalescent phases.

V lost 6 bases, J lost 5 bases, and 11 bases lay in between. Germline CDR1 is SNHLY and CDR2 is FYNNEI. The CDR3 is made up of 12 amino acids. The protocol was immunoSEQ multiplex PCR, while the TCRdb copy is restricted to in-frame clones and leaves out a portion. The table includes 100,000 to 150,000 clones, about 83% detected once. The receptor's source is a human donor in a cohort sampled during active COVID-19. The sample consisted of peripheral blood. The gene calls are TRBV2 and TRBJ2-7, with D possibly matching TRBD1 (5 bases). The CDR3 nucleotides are TGTGCCAGCAGGTTCGACAGCCACGAGCAGTACTTC. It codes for CASRFDSHEQYF.